This TCR beta chain was profiled in a study of blood T cell repertoires in COVID-19. This clone was detected once. TCRdb's copy holds only in-frame clones and misses some; the assay was immunoSEQ multiplex PCR. The sample comprises 200,000 or so clones, around 85% of which are singletons, and about 2% rests with the top ten. The CDR3 has 16 residues. CDR1 and CDR2 from the germline V gene are SGHVS and FNYEAQ. Germline trimming cut 4 bases from V and 4 bases from J; bases unmatched to any gene: 13. This sequence originates from a man aged 65-85 years with active or convalescent COVID-19. The sample comprised peripheral blood. V usage is TRBV7-6 and J usage is TRBJ2-7; 7 bases line up with TRBD2. The chain's CDR3 is CASSSGPGGSGYEQYF. CDR3 in DNA: TGTGCCAGCAGCTCCGGACCAGGCGGGAGCGGTTACGAGCAGTACTTC.